These 23 T cell receptor beta chains share one sample of origin, sequenced in a study of T cells in Graves' hyperthyroidism and ophthalmopathy. Amplified regions were TCR beta CDR3 sequences from RNA transcripts. The study used the HTBI primer set for a first-round RT-PCR of the TCR CDR3. Each CDR3 protein gets one entry after TCRdb re-called the multiplex PCR reads with MiXCR. This repertoire shows more than 500,000 distinct CDR3 sequences, about 15% found once; its top ten account for about 4.5%. Material for sequencing was blood. The receptors here all came from a woman between 35 and 50 years old with Graves' ophthalmopathy.

This clonotype has ten or more counts. V usage is TRBV2 and J usage is TRBJ1-1; 7 bases are shared with TRBD1. The CDR3 extends over 15 amino acids. Losses at the gene ends were 5 bases for V and 0 bases for J; bases not matched to a gene: 6. The germline gives CDR1 SNHLY, CDR2 FYNNEI. For the CDR3, the DNA is TGTGCCAGCAGTCCACGGGACAGTTTGAACACTGAAGCTTTCTTT. Translating gives CASSPRDSLNTEAFF.

This clonotype was observed many times. V usage is TRBV12-5 and J usage is TRBJ2-7; D tentatively reads TRBD1 or TRBD2 (5 bases each). Trimming removed 1 base from V and 2 bases from J, with 9 bases in between. The CDR3 has 14 residues. Germline V gene sequence: CDR1 LGHNT, CDR2 FRNRAP. CDR3 sequence (DNA): TGTGCTAGTGGTTTGGGGGACGGCGCCTACGAGCAGTACTTC. Translating it yields CASGLGDGAYEQYF.

V and J are TRBV5-1 and TRBJ1-1, with TRBD1 as a possible D gene (6 bases). The V gene lost 0 bases and the J gene lost 1 base, with 13 bases spanning the gap. The V gene's germline CDR1 is SGHRS and CDR2 YFSETQ. The CDR3 has 16 amino acids. The CDR3 region has the DNA TGCGCCAGCAGCTTGGTCGTTCGACAGGAGAACACTGAAGCTTTCTTT. Translating gives CASSLVVRQENTEAFF. The variable domain in full, with the rest retrieved from reference TRBV5-1 and TRBJ1-1, is KAGVTQTPRYLIKTRGQQVTLSCSPISGHRSVSWYQQTPGQGLQFLFEYFSETQRNKGNFPGRFSGRQFSNSRSEMNVSTLELGDSALYLCASSLVVRQENTEAFFGQGTRLTVV.

This clonotype was counted many times. The J gene is TRBJ2-7, the V gene TRBV20-1; no reliable D call. The V and J ends lost 0 bases and 0 bases respectively, with 9 bases between them. CDR1 and CDR2 from the germline V gene are DFQATT and SNEGSKA (reference sequence). CDR3 size: 14 residues. The DNA of the CDR3 is TGCAGTGCTAGAGACCGATCGAGCTCCTACGAGCAGTACTTC. Translating it yields CSARDRSSSYEQYF.

The sample holds many counts of this clonotype. The chain has TRBV5-1 and TRBJ2-4; D unclear. The CDR3 is 14 amino acids. Germline V gene sequence: CDR1 SGHRS, CDR2 YFSETQ. V was shortened by 5 bases and J by 6 bases, with 15 bases between the two germline ends. The CDR3 DNA reads TGCGCCAGCAGACCACAGAGTTCGTCAAACATTCAGTACTTC. Translated: CASRPQSSSNIQYF.

This clonotype was counted between two and nine times. The J gene is TRBJ1-6, the V gene TRBV10-2; D is unclear. The CDR3 is made up of 15 amino acids. Per germline, CDR1 WSHSY and CDR2 SAAADI. Trimming cost V 0 bases and J 7 bases, with 10 bases left between them. CDR3 nucleotides: TGCGCCAGCAGTGAGTCGAGCGCCATAAATTCACCCCTCCACTTT. Translating it yields CASSESSAINSPLHF.

This clonotype was picked up many times. This chain uses TRBV28 with TRBJ1-1; D not certain. The CDR3 covers 13 residues. The V gene lost 7 bases and the J gene lost 2 bases, with 11 bases spanning the gap. Germline CDR1 reads MDHEN; CDR2 reads SYDVKM. The CDR3, as DNA: TGTGCCAGCAAGGAAAGCCCTAACACTGAAGCTTTCTTT. The encoded protein is CASKESPNTEAFF.

This clonotype was observed many times. This chain joins TRBV12-3 or TRBV12-4 and TRBJ2-7, with a tentative D call TRBD2 (5 bases). This CDR3 has 12 amino acids. V lost 7 bases to trimming and J lost 2 bases, with 9 bases between them. This chain's CDR3 is CASNLGAYEQYF. The CDR3 bases are TGTGCCAGCAATCTCGGGGCCTACGAGCAGTACTTC.

At least ten counts were recorded for this clonotype. V is TRBV7-2 and J is TRBJ1-1; D ambiguous. The V and J ends lost 0 bases and 4 bases respectively, with 12 bases between them. The germline CDR1 and CDR2 sequences are SGHTA and FQGNSA. This CDR3 has 15 residues. The CDR3 region has the DNA TGTGCCAGCAGCTTAGCGGGAGCCGAGAGCACTGAAGCTTTCTTT. It translates to CASSLAGAESTEAFF.

This clonotype has ten or more counts. The chain uses TRBV20-1 and TRBJ1-1; D remains unclear. The CDR3 totals 13 residues. Trimming pared 1 base from V and 8 bases from J, leaving 14 bases between. Per the germline V gene, CDR1 is DFQATT and CDR2 is SNEGSKA (reference sequence). CDR3 amino acids: CSARVGLGLEAFF. The CDR3 DNA is TGCAGTGCTAGAGTGGGTTTAGGGTTGGAAGCTTTCTTT.

The chain joins TRBV12-3 or TRBV12-4 to TRBJ2-5; D possibly corresponds to TRBD1 (5 bases). V was trimmed by 10 bases and J by 9 bases, leaving 18 bases between them. CDR3 length: 12 amino acids. The CDR3 DNA reads TGTGCCATCAAAGGAACTGAAGGGGCCCAGTACTTC. Translation: CAIKGTEGAQYF.

This clonotype was recorded many times. The chain couples TRBV19 to TRBJ2-7; D may match TRBD1 or TRBD2 (7 bases each). Germline loops: CDR1 LNHDA, CDR2 SQIVND (reference sequence). V lost 4 bases to trimming and J lost 6 bases, with 16 bases between them. The CDR3 extends over 14 amino acids. For the CDR3, the DNA is TGTGCCAGTAGTACCCGACAGGGAGGGAGCGAGCAGTACTTC. Its translation is CASSTRQGGSEQYF.

This clonotype occurred many times. The chain links TRBV7-9 to TRBJ2-5, with D possibly matching TRBD1 (6 bases). CDR1 is SEHNR, CDR2 FQNEAQ, per germline (reference sequence). Deletions cut 3 bases from V and 9 bases from J, with 17 bases between. CDR3 length: 14 amino acids. Here the CDR3 DNA reads TGTGCCAGCAGCTTCACAGGTTTCCCAGGGGCCCAGTACTTC. It specifies CASSFTGFPGAQYF.

There are many counts of this clonotype. The CDR3 reads CASSLIRGLGWDTQYF. The CDR3 DNA sequence: TGTGCCAGCAGTTTAATACGGGGGTTAGGGTGGGATACGCAGTATTTT. This chain uses TRBV28 with TRBJ2-3; the D gene is possibly TRBD2 (6 bases). The CDR3 sequence is 16 residues long. Trimming cost V 2 bases and J 6 bases, with 18 bases left between them. Germline values: CDR1 MDHEN, CDR2 SYDVKM.

This clonotype was observed at least ten times. This chain links TRBV7-2 with TRBJ2-2; tentative D call: TRBD1 (5 bases). The CDR3 has 19 amino acids. Trimming cost V 6 bases and J 0 bases, with 23 bases left between them. Germline lookup yields CDR1 SGHTA and CDR2 FQGNSA. Here the CDR3 reads CASRPRVGSAYPNTGELFF. DNA for the CDR3: TGTGCCAGCAGACCCAGGGTGGGTTCCGCGTACCCGAACACCGGGGAGCTGTTTTTT.

This clonotype was found many times. The chain links TRBV6-1 to TRBJ2-5; 10 bases map to TRBD2. The germline CDR1 and CDR2 sequences are MNHNS and SASEGT. The CDR3 has 17 amino acids. After removal of 7 bases from V and 7 bases from J, the junction contained 18 bases not matched to a gene. This CDR3 reads CASKRSLAGEDLGTQYF. DNA for the CDR3: TGTGCCAGCAAGAGGTCCCTAGCGGGAGAGGATTTGGGGACCCAGTACTTC.

This clonotype came up a few times. One end of the junction varies from germline; a read error may be responsible. V usage is TRBV7-7 and J usage is TRBJ2-4, with D unclear. This CDR3 region has 13 residues. Per germline, CDR1 SSHAT and CDR2 FNYEAQ (reference sequence). CDR3 sequence reads: CASSSGPENIQYF. CDR3 sequence (DNA): TGTGCTAGCAGCTCCGGACCCGAAAACATTCAGTACTTC.

At least ten counts were recorded for this clonotype. The chain is built from TRBV6-2 or TRBV6-3 and TRBJ2-5, with 13 nucleotides matching TRBD2. CDR3 length equals 18 residues. V dropped 0 bases and J dropped 4; count of bases not matched to a gene: 8. The germline CDR1 and CDR2 sequences are MNHEY and SVGEGT. The CDR3 spells CASSYSIEGLAGAETQYF. The DNA of the CDR3 is TGTGCCAGCAGTTACTCGATTGAAGGACTAGCGGGAGCAGAGACCCAGTACTTC.

This clonotype was seen ten or more times. V usage is TRBV20-1 and J usage is TRBJ2-5; 11 nucleotides align to TRBD2. CDR1 is DFQATT and CDR2 is SNEGSKA in the germline V gene (reference sequence). The CDR3 is 14 residues long. Unmatched junction bases numbered 7, after V lost 6 bases and J lost 4 bases. CDR3 amino acids: CSAEPGTSGETQYF. The CDR3 DNA follows: TGCAGTGCCGAGCCCGGGACTAGCGGAGAGACCCAGTACTTC.

In its sample, this clonotype was seen many times. V is TRBV12-5 and J is TRBJ2-5, with 11 bases aligning to TRBD2. The ends lost 4 bases at V and 4 bases at J; junction bases unmatched: 2. This CDR3 contains 14 residues. The germline gives CDR1 LGHNT, CDR2 FRNRAP. The CDR3 sequence is CASGSGLAGETQYF. The CDR3, as DNA: TGTGCTAGTGGTTCCGGACTAGCGGGAGAGACCCAGTACTTC.

This clonotype was counted many times. This rearrangement joins TRBV13 to TRBJ2-7, with 14 bases identical to TRBD2. Germline V gene data show CDR1 as PRHDT and CDR2 as FYEKMQ (reference sequence). The junction had 14 bases not matched to a gene; V was cut back by 5 bases and J by 2 bases. CDR3 size: 19 residues. The CDR3 nucleotides read TGTGCCAGCAGCGTGAAACGCGGGACTAGCGGGAGCTTAACCTACGAGCAGTACTTC. Its translation is CASSVKRGTSGSLTYEQYF.

This clonotype was picked up many times. The J gene is TRBJ2-7, the V gene TRBV10-1; 12 bases are shared with TRBD2. Germline V gives CDR1 WNHNN, CDR2 SYGVQD (reference sequence). The CDR3 is made up of 14 amino acids. The trim removed 3 bases at V and 10 bases at J, leaving 7 bases unmatched. This CDR3 reads CASSEMKTSGRQYF. In DNA form, the CDR3 reads TGCGCCAGCAGTGAAATGAAGACTAGCGGGAGACAGTACTTC.

The sample holds many counts of this clonotype. The chain is built from TRBV28 and TRBJ2-7; the D gene is possibly TRBD2 (5 bases). This CDR3 spans 14 amino acids. Germline-derived CDR1 and CDR2 are MDHEN and SYDVKM. The V end lost 7 bases, the J end lost 3 bases, and 16 bases lay between the germline ends. DNA of the CDR3: TGTGCCAGCACCCTAGCTAGTAAGGACTACGAGCAGTACTTC. Translated, it gives CASTLASKDYEQYF.